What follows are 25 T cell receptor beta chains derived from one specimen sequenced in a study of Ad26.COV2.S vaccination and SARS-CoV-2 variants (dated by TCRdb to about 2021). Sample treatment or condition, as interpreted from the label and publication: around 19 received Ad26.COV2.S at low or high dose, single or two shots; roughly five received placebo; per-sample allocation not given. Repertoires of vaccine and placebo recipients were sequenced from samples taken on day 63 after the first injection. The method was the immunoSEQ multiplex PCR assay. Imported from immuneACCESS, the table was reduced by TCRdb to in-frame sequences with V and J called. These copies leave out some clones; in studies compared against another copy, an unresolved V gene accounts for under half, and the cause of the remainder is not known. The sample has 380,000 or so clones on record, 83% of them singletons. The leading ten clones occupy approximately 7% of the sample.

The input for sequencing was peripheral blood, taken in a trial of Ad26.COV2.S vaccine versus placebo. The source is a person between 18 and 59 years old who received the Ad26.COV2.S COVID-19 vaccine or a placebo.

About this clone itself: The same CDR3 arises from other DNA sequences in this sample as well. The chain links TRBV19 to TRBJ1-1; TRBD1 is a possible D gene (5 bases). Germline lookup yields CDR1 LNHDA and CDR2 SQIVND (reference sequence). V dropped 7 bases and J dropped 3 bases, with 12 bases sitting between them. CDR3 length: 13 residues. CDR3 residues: CASNREGDTEAFF. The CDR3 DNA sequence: TGTGCCAGTAATAGGGAAGGGGACACTGAAGCTTTCTTT.

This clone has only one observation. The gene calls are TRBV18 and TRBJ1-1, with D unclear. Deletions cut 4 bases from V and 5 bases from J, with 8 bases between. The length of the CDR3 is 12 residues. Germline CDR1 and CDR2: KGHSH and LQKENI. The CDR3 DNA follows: TGTGCCAGCTCACTCTACTTAACTGAAGCTTTCTTT. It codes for CASSLYLTEAFF.

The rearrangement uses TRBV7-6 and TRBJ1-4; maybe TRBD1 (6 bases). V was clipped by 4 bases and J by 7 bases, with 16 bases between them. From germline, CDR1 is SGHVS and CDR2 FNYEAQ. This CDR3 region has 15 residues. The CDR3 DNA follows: TGTGCCAGCAGCTCCACCGGGGGGCGCATTGAAAAACTGTTTTTT. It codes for CASSSTGGRIEKLFF.

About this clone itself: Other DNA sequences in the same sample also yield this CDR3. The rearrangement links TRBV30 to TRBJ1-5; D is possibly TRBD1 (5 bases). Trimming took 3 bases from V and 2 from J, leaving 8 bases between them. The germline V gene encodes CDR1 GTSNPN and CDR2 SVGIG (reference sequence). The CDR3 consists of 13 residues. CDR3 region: CAWSEQGNQPQHF. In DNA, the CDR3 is TGTGCCTGGAGCGAACAGGGCAATCAGCCCCAGCATTTT.

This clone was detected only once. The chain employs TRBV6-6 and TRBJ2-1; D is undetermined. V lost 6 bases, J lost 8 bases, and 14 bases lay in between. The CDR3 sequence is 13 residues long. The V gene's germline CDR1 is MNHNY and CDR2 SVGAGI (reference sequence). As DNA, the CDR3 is TGTGCCAGCAGAGCAAGACACGGCGATGAGCAGTTCTTC. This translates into CASRARHGDEQFF.

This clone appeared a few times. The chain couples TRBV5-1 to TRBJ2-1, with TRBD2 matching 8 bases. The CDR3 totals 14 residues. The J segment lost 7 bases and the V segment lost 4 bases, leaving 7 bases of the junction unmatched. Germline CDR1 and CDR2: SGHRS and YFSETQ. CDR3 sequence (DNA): TGCGCCAGCAGCCCTGGACTAGCTAGTAATGAGCAGTTCTTC. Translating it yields CASSPGLASNEQFF.

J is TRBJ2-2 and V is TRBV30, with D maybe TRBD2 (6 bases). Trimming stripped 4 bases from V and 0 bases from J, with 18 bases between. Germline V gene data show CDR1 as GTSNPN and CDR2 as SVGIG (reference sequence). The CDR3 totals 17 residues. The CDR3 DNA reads TGTGCCTGGATGGACCTGGGCGGGAAAGCGAACACCGGGGAGCTGTTTTTT. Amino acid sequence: CAWMDLGGKANTGELFF.

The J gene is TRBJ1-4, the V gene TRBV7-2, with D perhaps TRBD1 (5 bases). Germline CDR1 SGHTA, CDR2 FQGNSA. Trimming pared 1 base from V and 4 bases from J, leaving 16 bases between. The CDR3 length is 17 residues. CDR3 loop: CASSLGVFGGINEKLFF. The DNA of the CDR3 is TGTGCCAGCAGCTTAGGGGTATTTGGGGGAATTAATGAAAAACTGTTTTTT.

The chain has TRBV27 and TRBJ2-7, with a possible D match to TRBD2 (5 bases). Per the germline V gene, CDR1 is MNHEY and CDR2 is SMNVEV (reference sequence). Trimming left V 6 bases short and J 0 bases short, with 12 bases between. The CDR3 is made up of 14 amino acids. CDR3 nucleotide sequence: TGTGCCAGCAGCCGGACTTACGACTCCTACGAGCAGTACTTC. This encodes CASSRTYDSYEQYF.

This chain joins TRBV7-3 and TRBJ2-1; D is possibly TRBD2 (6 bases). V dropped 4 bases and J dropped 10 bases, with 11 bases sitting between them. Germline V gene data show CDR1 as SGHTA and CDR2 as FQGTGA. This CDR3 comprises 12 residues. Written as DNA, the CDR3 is TGTGCCAGCAGCTCCCTTAGCGGCGAGCAGTTCTTC. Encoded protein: CASSSLSGEQFF.

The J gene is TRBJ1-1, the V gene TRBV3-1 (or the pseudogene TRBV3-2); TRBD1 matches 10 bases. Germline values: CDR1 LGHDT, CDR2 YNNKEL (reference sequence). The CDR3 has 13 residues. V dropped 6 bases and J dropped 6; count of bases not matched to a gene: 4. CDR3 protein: CASRLGQGAEAFF. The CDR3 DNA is TGTGCCAGCAGACTCGGACAGGGGGCTGAAGCTTTCTTT.

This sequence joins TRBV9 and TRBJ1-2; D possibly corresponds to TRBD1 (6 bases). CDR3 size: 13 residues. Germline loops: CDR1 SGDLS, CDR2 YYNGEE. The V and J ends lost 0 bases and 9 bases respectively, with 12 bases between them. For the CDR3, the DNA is TGTGCCAGCAGCGTAGGCAGGGGAGTGCGCTACACCTTC. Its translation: CASSVGRGVRYTF.

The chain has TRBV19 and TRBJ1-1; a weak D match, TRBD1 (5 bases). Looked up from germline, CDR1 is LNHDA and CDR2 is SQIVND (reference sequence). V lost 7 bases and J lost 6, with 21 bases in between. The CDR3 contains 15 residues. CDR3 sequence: CASTSRVGRIAEAFF. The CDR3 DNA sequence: TGTGCCAGTACCTCCAGGGTGGGGCGCATAGCTGAAGCTTTCTTT.

CDR3 region: CASSLKGRTSGAREQYF. DNA of the CDR3: TGTGCCAGCAGCTTAAAGGGACGGACTAGCGGGGCCCGGGAGCAGTATTTT. The chain uses TRBV11-3 and TRBJ2-3, with 12 bases that match TRBD2. V lost 2 bases, J lost 11 bases, and 14 bases stayed unmatched. Germline CDR1 is SGHNT and CDR2 is YENEEA. CDR3 length: 17 amino acids.

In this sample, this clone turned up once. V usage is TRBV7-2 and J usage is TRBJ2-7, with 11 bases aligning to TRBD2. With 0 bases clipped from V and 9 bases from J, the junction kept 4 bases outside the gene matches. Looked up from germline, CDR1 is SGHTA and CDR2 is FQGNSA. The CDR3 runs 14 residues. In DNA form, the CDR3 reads TGTGCCAGCAGCTTAGCCCGACTAGCGGGGAGGCAGTACTTC. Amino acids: CASSLARLAGRQYF.

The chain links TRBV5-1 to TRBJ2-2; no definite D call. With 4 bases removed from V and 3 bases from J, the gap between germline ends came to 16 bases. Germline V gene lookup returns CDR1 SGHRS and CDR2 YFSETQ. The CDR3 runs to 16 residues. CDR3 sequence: CASSLGSLFDTGELFF. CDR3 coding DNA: TGCGCCAGCAGCCTAGGATCCCTTTTCGACACCGGGGAGCTGTTTTTT.

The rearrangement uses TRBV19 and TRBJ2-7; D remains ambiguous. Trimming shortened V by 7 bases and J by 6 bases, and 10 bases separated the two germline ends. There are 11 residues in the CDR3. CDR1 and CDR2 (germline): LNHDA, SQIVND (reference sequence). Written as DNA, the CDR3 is TGTGCCAGTACCCACGGAAGCGAGCAGTACTTC. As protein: CASTHGSEQYF.

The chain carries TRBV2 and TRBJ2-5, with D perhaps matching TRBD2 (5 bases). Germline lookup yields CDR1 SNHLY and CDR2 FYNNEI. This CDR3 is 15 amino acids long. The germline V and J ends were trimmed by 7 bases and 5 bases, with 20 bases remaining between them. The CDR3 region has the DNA TGTGCCAGCACCGCTGATAGGAGTGCGGGTGAGACCCAGTACTTC. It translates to CASTADRSAGETQYF. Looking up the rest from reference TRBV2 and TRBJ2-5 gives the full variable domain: EPEVTQTPSHQVTQMGQEVILRCVPISNHLYFYWYRQILGQKVEFLVSFYNNEISEKSEIFDDQFSVERPDGSNFTLKIRSTKLEDSAMYFCASTADRSAGETQYFGPGTRLLVL.

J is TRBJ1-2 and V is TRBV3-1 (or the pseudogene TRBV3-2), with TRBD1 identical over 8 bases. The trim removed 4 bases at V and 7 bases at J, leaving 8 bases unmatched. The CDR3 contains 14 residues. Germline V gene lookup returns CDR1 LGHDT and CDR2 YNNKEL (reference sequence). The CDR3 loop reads CASSRSTGVVGYTF. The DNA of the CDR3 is TGTGCCAGCAGCCGATCGACAGGGGTGGTTGGCTACACCTTC.

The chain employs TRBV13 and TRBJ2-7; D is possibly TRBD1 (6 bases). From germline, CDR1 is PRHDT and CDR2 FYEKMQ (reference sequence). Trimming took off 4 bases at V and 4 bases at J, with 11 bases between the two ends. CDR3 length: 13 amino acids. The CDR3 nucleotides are TGTGCCAGCAGCTCCCGACAGGATTACGAGCAGTACTTC. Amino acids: CASSSRQDYEQYF.

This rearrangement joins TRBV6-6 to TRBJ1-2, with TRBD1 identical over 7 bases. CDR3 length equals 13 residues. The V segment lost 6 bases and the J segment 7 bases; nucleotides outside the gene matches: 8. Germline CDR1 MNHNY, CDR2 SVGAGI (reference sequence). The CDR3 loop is CASSPDRAAGYTF. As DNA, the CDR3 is TGTGCCAGCAGCCCCGACAGGGCGGCTGGCTACACCTTC.

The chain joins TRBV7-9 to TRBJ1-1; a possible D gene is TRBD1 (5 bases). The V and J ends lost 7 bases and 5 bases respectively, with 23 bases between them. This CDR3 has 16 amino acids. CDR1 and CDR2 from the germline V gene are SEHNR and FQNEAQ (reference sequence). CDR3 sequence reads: CASNTGRDGRGTEAFF. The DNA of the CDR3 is TGTGCCAGCAACACAGGTCGGGACGGTAGGGGAACTGAAGCTTTCTTT.

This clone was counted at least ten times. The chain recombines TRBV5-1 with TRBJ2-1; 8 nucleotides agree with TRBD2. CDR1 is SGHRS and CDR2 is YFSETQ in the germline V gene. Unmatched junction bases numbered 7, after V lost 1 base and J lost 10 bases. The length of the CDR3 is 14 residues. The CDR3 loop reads CASSLFSGGREQFF. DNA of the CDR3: TGCGCCAGCAGCTTGTTTTCTGGCGGGAGGGAGCAGTTCTTC.

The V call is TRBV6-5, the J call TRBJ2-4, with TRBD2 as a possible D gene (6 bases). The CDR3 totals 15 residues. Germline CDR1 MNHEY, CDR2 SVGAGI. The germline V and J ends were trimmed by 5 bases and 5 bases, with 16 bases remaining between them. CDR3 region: CASSQTGTAENIQYF. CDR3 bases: TGTGCCAGCAGTCAGACCGGGACTGCAGAAAACATTCAGTACTTC.

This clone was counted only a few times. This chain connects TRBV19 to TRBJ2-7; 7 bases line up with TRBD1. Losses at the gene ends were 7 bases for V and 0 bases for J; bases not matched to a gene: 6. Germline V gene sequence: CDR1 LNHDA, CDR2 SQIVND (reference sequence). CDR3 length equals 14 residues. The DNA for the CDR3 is TGTGCCAGTACTACGGACAGGAGCTCCTACGAGCAGTACTTC. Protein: CASTTDRSSYEQYF.